This TCR beta chain appears in the sequencing data of a study of blood T cell repertoires in COVID-19. Study as a whole: The United States, Italy and Spain were the sources of the acute and convalescent COVID-19 samples. T cells, B-cell-depleted T cells, or PBMCs supplied cDNA or gDNA.

With V trimmed by 5 bases and J by 5 bases, 4 bases remained unmatched. This CDR3 is 15 amino acids long. Germline CDR1 is MGHDK and CDR2 is SYGVNS. As originally analysed: Amplification from reference gene primers served as the basis for estimated nucleated cell counts. Data came from immunoSEQ multiplex PCR; TCRdb stores just in-frame clones and leaves some out. The V and J calls and the clone size are those of that table, but D and trimming were determined from the DNA. The table lists approximately 170,000 clones, roughly four fifths of them singletons. This clonotype was obtained from an elderly woman with acute or convalescent COVID-19. The V and J genes are TRBV25-1 and TRBJ1-6; TRBD1 agrees at 9 bases. What was sequenced was peripheral blood. The CDR3 loop reads CASSSRQGDNSPLHF. The DNA of the CDR3 is TGTGCCAGCAGTAGCCGACAGGGGGATAATTCACCCCTCCACTTT.